The T cell receptor beta chain described here comes from a study of blood T cell repertoires in COVID-19. This table comes from immunoSEQ multiplex PCR, and its TCRdb copy is limited to in-frame clones, with some not included. The repertoire includes over 200,000 clones, around 89% of them detected once, and 1.2% sits in the top ten. Germline values: CDR1 GTSNPN, CDR2 SVGIG (reference sequence). V dropped 5 bases and J dropped 4; count of bases not matched to a gene: 6. CDR3 size: 13 residues. In assigning cohorts, the study relied on participant-reported clinical history. Donors in Cohort 3 counted as recovered after two negative PCRs, clearance, or symptom resolution.

Source material: PBMCs or T cells enriched from blood (not recorded which). The TCR originated in a man aged 25-40 years who had recovered from COVID-19. The V call is TRBV30, the J call TRBJ1-1; 8 bases align to TRBD1. The CDR3 protein is CAWSGGLSTEAFF. Here the CDR3 DNA reads TGTGCCTGGTCAGGGGGCCTTAGCACTGAAGCTTTCTTT. The full variable domain, its missing parts supplied by reference TRBV30 and TRBJ1-1, is SQTIHQWPATLVQPVGSPLSLECTVEGTSNPNLYWYRQAAGRGLQLLFYSVGIGQISSEVPQNLSASRPQDRQFILSSKKLLLSDSGFYLCAWSGGLSTEAFFGQGTRLTVV.